These T cell receptor beta chains were read from a single sample in a study of blood T cell repertoires in COVID-19. The assay was immunoSEQ multiplex PCR, and TCRdb's table has in-frame clones only and misses some. The sample lists tens of thousands of clones; nearly 90% were seen once. Specimen: peripheral blood. The receptors shown here come from a man aged 60-69 years with COVID-19, enrolled during active disease. Each CDR3 is given with its conserved first and last residue. A D gene is named only where the DNA matches it firmly. Only some rows state a clone size, as once, few, many or a class for expanded clones.

v_gene: TRBV28
j_gene: TRBJ1-3
abundance: -
d_gene: TRBD1
CDR3nt: TGTGCCAGCAGTGCCGGACAGGTGGCCTCTGGAAACACCATATATTTT
CDR3aa: CASSAGQVASGNTIYF

v_gene: TRBV7-9
j_gene: TRBJ1-2
abundance: -
d_gene: -
CDR3nt: TGTGCCAGCAGCTTATCCGGGAACAGGGCGGGCTACACCTTC
CDR3aa: CASSLSGNRAGYTF

v_gene: TRBV3-1/TRBV3-2
j_gene: TRBJ1-4
abundance: -
d_gene: -
CDR3nt: TGTGCCAGCAGCCTCCACTCGGGAACCAGGGGTGAAAAACTGTTTTTT
CDR3aa: CASSLHSGTRGEKLFF

v_gene: TRBV7-9
j_gene: TRBJ2-4
abundance: -
d_gene: TRBD1
CDR3nt: TGTGCCAGCAGCTATGGGACAGGGGGTGTAAACATTCAGTACTTC
CDR3aa: CASSYGTGGVNIQYF

v_gene: TRBV5-4
j_gene: TRBJ2-3
abundance: -
d_gene: -
CDR3nt: TGTGCCAGCAGCTGGATGGCGGCCCGTGCGCAGTATTTT
CDR3aa: CASSWMAARAQYF

v_gene: TRBV6-1
j_gene: TRBJ2-1
abundance: -
d_gene: -
CDR3nt: TGTGCCAGCACCCGCTCGGAGCCCTACAATGAGCAGTTCTTC
CDR3aa: CASTRSEPYNEQFF

v_gene: TRBV30
j_gene: TRBJ1-6
abundance: -
d_gene: TRBD1
CDR3nt: TGTGCCTGGAGTAGGGACCCGGGACAGTATAATTCACCCCTCCACTTT
CDR3aa: CAWSRDPGQYNSPLHF

v_gene: TRBV3-1/TRBV3-2
j_gene: TRBJ2-7
abundance: -
d_gene: TRBD2
CDR3nt: TGTGCCAGCAGCGAGACTAGCGGGAGTAGGTACGAGCAGTACTTC
CDR3aa: CASSETSGSRYEQYF

v_gene: TRBV7-2
j_gene: TRBJ1-1
abundance: -
d_gene: TRBD1
CDR3nt: TGTGCCAGCAGCTTATTTGCGGGGACAGGTACAGCTTTCTTT
CDR3aa: CASSLFAGTGTAFF

v_gene: TRBV6-5
j_gene: TRBJ1-5
abundance: -
d_gene: -
CDR3nt: TGTGCCAGCAGTCAGAATCTTATAGCCGATCAGCCCCAGCATTTT
CDR3aa: CASSQNLIADQPQHF

v_gene: TRBV9
j_gene: TRBJ2-7
abundance: -
d_gene: -
CDR3nt: TGTGCCAGCAGCGTAGGTACTAATTCCTACGAGCAGTACTTC
CDR3aa: CASSVGTNSYEQYF

v_gene: TRBV7-9
j_gene: TRBJ2-4
abundance: -
d_gene: -
CDR3nt: TGTGCCAGCCACTCCTTCGATAAGGGGCTAGGGAACATTCAGTACTTC
CDR3aa: CASHSFDKGLGNIQYF

v_gene: TRBV25-1
j_gene: TRBJ1-2
abundance: -
d_gene: -
CDR3nt: TGTGCCAGCAGCAACGGGATAGGGGGCTATGGCTACACCTTC
CDR3aa: CASSNGIGGYGYTF

v_gene: TRBV9
j_gene: TRBJ2-3
abundance: -
d_gene: TRBD1
CDR3nt: TGTGCCAGCAGCGTAGGAGTGGGGACAGCCACAGATACGCAGTATTTT
CDR3aa: CASSVGVGTATDTQYF

v_gene: TRBV15
j_gene: TRBJ2-7
abundance: -
d_gene: -
CDR3nt: TGTGCCACCAGCAGTAATACAGCCTCCGAGCAGTACTTC
CDR3aa: CATSSNTASEQYF

v_gene: TRBV5-6
j_gene: TRBJ1-6
abundance: -
d_gene: TRBD1
CDR3nt: TGTGCCAGCAGCTTGGGAGGACAGGCCTATAATTCACCCCTCCACTTT
CDR3aa: CASSLGGQAYNSPLHF

v_gene: TRBV14
j_gene: TRBJ2-7
abundance: -
d_gene: TRBD1
CDR3nt: TGTGCCAGCAGCCAAACAGGGGTCTCCTACGAGCAGTACTTC
CDR3aa: CASSQTGVSYEQYF

v_gene: TRBV2
j_gene: TRBJ2-3
abundance: -
d_gene: TRBD1
CDR3nt: TGTGCCAAGCGAGGGGGCCGCACAGATACGCAGTATTTT
CDR3aa: CAKRGGRTDTQYF

v_gene: TRBV28
j_gene: TRBJ2-1
abundance: -
d_gene: TRBD2
CDR3nt: TGTGCCAGCAGTTCCTTAGCGGGTCCTCTCGATGAGCAGTTCTTC
CDR3aa: CASSSLAGPLDEQFF

v_gene: TRBV7-6
j_gene: TRBJ2-2
abundance: once
d_gene: TRBD1
CDR3nt: TGTGCCAGCAGCTTACCCGGGACAGGGGAGGCCGGGGAGCTGTTTTTT
CDR3aa: CASSLPGTGEAGELFF

v_gene: TRBV5-4
j_gene: TRBJ1-3
abundance: -
d_gene: -
CDR3nt: TGTGCCAGCAGCCGTGGACAGATCTCTGGAAACACCATATATTTT
CDR3aa: CASSRGQISGNTIYF

v_gene: TRBV6-2/TRBV6-3
j_gene: TRBJ2-1
abundance: -
d_gene: TRBD2
CDR3nt: TGTGCCAGCAGTTACTCCACCTTGACTAGCGGATCCTACAATGAGCAGTTCTTC
CDR3aa: CASSYSTLTSGSYNEQFF

v_gene: TRBV9
j_gene: TRBJ2-3
abundance: -
d_gene: -
CDR3nt: TGTGCCAGCAGCGCAGGGGTCCGCACAGATACGCAGTATTTT
CDR3aa: CASSAGVRTDTQYF

v_gene: TRBV19
j_gene: TRBJ1-5
abundance: -
d_gene: -
CDR3nt: TGTGCCAGTAGGCAGGGTAATCAGCCCCAGCATTTT
CDR3aa: CASRQGNQPQHF

v_gene: TRBV5-4
j_gene: TRBJ1-1
abundance: -
d_gene: TRBD1
CDR3nt: TGTGCCAGCAGCTTGCCGAATCAGGGGGCTACTAATGAAGCTTTCTTT
CDR3aa: CASSLPNQGATNEAFF

v_gene: TRBV4-3
j_gene: TRBJ2-1
abundance: -
d_gene: TRBD2
CDR3nt: TGCGCCAGCAGCCAAGAGGGACTAGCGGGAGCAGGCTCCTACAATGAGCAGTTCTTC
CDR3aa: CASSQEGLAGAGSYNEQFF

v_gene: TRBV5-1
j_gene: TRBJ2-1
abundance: once
d_gene: TRBD1
CDR3nt: TGCGCCAGCAGCTTGGGAACAGGGGGCTACAATGAGCAGTTCTTC
CDR3aa: CASSLGTGGYNEQFF

v_gene: TRBV11-3
j_gene: TRBJ2-7
abundance: once
d_gene: TRBD2
CDR3nt: TGTGCCAGCAGCTTCCAAGCGGGAGGGGCCTACGAGCAGTACTTC
CDR3aa: CASSFQAGGAYEQYF

v_gene: TRBV28
j_gene: TRBJ2-7
abundance: -
d_gene: TRBD2
CDR3nt: TGTGCCAGCAGTTTCCGACTTGGCGGGAGGGACCACGAGCAGTACTTC
CDR3aa: CASSFRLGGRDHEQYF

v_gene: TRBV7-2
j_gene: TRBJ2-7
abundance: -
d_gene: TRBD1
CDR3nt: TGTGCCAGCAGCTCCCGACAGGGGCGCAGCTCCTACGAGCAGTACTTC
CDR3aa: CASSSRQGRSSYEQYF

v_gene: TRBV25-1
j_gene: TRBJ1-4
abundance: once
d_gene: -
CDR3nt: TGTGCCAGCAGTGAATCTAGGGGGTCTAATGAAAAACTGTTTTTT
CDR3aa: CASSESRGSNEKLFF

v_gene: TRBV9
j_gene: TRBJ2-3
abundance: -
d_gene: -
CDR3nt: TGTGCCAGCAGCGTAGATCTGGCTTCCACAGATACGCAGTATTTT
CDR3aa: CASSVDLASTDTQYF

v_gene: TRBV18
j_gene: TRBJ2-1
abundance: -
d_gene: TRBD2
CDR3nt: TGTGCCAGCTCACCGGTGGCGGGAGGAAACAATGAGCAGTTCTTC
CDR3aa: CASSPVAGGNNEQFF

v_gene: TRBV19
j_gene: TRBJ2-1
abundance: once
d_gene: TRBD1
CDR3nt: TGTGCCAGTAGTTCCGGACAGGGGATTAGGAATGAGCAGTTCTTC
CDR3aa: CASSSGQGIRNEQFF

v_gene: TRBV12-3/TRBV12-4
j_gene: TRBJ1-5
abundance: -
d_gene: -
CDR3nt: TGTGCCAGCAGCCCCGGGGAGAGTCAGCCCCAGCATTTT
CDR3aa: CASSPGESQPQHF

v_gene: TRBV10-1
j_gene: TRBJ2-1
abundance: -
d_gene: -
CDR3nt: TGCGCCAGCAGTGATCTTTTGGGAGTGATGATCGGTGAGCAGTTCTTC
CDR3aa: CASSDLLGVMIGEQFF

v_gene: TRBV24-1
j_gene: TRBJ1-1
abundance: few
d_gene: -
CDR3nt: TGTGCCACCAGTGCCTTGGGGACAACTGAAGCTTTCTTT
CDR3aa: CATSALGTTEAFF

v_gene: TRBV3-1/TRBV3-2
j_gene: TRBJ2-7
abundance: -
d_gene: -
CDR3nt: TGTGCCAGCAGCCCGGGACGGGCGGGGGAGCAGTACTTC
CDR3aa: CASSPGRAGEQYF

v_gene: TRBV24-1
j_gene: TRBJ1-1
abundance: -
d_gene: TRBD1
CDR3nt: TGTGCCACCAGTCAGGGACAGGGGGCTTTTACTGAAGCTTTCTTT
CDR3aa: CATSQGQGAFTEAFF

v_gene: TRBV9
j_gene: TRBJ2-2
abundance: -
d_gene: -
CDR3nt: TGTGCCAGCAGCGTAACGGGAAACACCGGGGAGCTGTTTTTT
CDR3aa: CASSVTGNTGELFF

v_gene: TRBV19
j_gene: TRBJ2-7
abundance: -
d_gene: -
CDR3nt: TGTGCCAGTCGACAGGGACTGGGCGAGCAGTACTTC
CDR3aa: CASRQGLGEQYF

v_gene: TRBV6-6
j_gene: TRBJ2-3
abundance: -
d_gene: -
CDR3nt: TGTGCCAGCAATCGGTATTTTGTCAGGGGTAAAGCAGATACGCAGTATTTT
CDR3aa: CASNRYFVRGKADTQYF

v_gene: TRBV28
j_gene: TRBJ1-6
abundance: -
d_gene: TRBD1
CDR3nt: TGTGCCAGCAGAAGACAGGGTCGGCCCCTCCACTTT
CDR3aa: CASRRQGRPLHF

v_gene: TRBV30
j_gene: TRBJ2-6
abundance: -
d_gene: TRBD1
CDR3nt: TGTGCCTGGACTGGGGACAGGGGGCATTCAGGGGCCAACGTCCTGACTTTC
CDR3aa: CAWTGDRGHSGANVLTF